These 21 T cell receptor beta chains came from one sample sequenced in a study of identical twins. MiXCR, applied by TCRdb to the 5' RACE reads, yields one record per CDR3 protein. This table has around 670,000 distinct CDR3 sequences, around 6% appearing once. What was sequenced was naive T cells sorted from blood. These receptors were taken from a man aged 18 to 30 in good health.

The J gene is TRBJ2-2, the V gene TRBV4-2; 8 bases align to TRBD2. V lost 1 base to trimming and J lost 2 bases; unmatched junction nucleotides: 6. Germline-derived CDR1 and CDR2 are LGHNA and YNFKEQ. CDR3 size: 17 residues. Written as DNA, the CDR3 is TGTGCCAGCAGCCAAGGGATACTAGCGGCAAACACCGGGGAGCTGTTTTTT. Encoded protein: CASSQGILAANTGELFF.

At least ten counts were recorded for this clonotype. The chain combines TRBV20-1 with TRBJ2-5; D unresolved. This CDR3 spans 12 amino acids. Looked up from germline, CDR1 is DFQATT and CDR2 is SNEGSKA (reference sequence). V gave up 8 bases and J gave up 1 base, with 11 bases separating them. The CDR3, as DNA: TGCAGTCCCCCCTGGGGCCAAGAGACCCAGTACTTC. Its translation is CSPPWGQETQYF.

This clonotype was detected many times. The chain links TRBV24-1 to TRBJ2-3; D not certain. From germline, CDR1 is KGHDR and CDR2 SFDVKD. V was trimmed by 3 bases and J by 6 bases, leaving 6 bases between them. The CDR3 has 12 amino acids. CDR3 region: CATSDPLDTQYF. The CDR3 DNA follows: TGTGCCACCAGTGATCCGCTTGATACGCAGTATTTT.

Only a few counts were recorded for this clonotype. CDR3 bases: TGCGCCAGCAGCCAAGAGTGGACCAAGGGCGGGGAGCTGTTTTTT. It codes for CASSQEWTKGGELFF. This rearrangement joins TRBV4-1 to TRBJ2-2; D remains ambiguous. Between the trimmed V and J ends, which lost 0 bases and 7 bases, there was a span of 12 bases. This CDR3 region has 15 residues. CDR1 is MGHRA, CDR2 YSYEKL, per germline.

This clonotype was detected ten times or more. The chain couples TRBV12-3 or TRBV12-4 to TRBJ1-5; D not resolved. The CDR3 consists of 14 residues. Trimming took off 7 bases at V and 5 bases at J, with 15 bases between the two ends. Here the CDR3 DNA reads TGTGCCAGCACCCCAGACACAAATTATCAGCCCCAGCATTTT. Translated: CASTPDTNYQPQHF.

The chain carries TRBV4-2 and TRBJ2-3; 11 bases fit TRBD2. Germline CDR1 LGHNA, CDR2 YNFKEQ. The CDR3 consists of 16 residues. Trimming cost V 4 bases and J 7 bases; bases outside gene matches: 10. The CDR3 loop is CASSLTTSGAPNTQYF. For the CDR3, the DNA is TGTGCCAGCAGCCTCACGACTAGCGGGGCCCCGAATACGCAGTATTTT.

This clonotype was seen a few times. This chain links TRBV6-5 with TRBJ2-1; 9 bases are shared with TRBD2. V lost 0 bases and J lost 5; bases outside the gene matches: 5. CDR1 and CDR2 (germline): MNHEY, SVGAGI. The CDR3 covers 16 residues. In nucleotides, the CDR3 is TGTGCCAGCAGTTACTCGGCGGGAGGGGGCAACAATGAGCAGTTCTTC. This encodes CASSYSAGGGNNEQFF.

This clonotype was counted ten times or more. The chain is built from TRBV20-1 and TRBJ1-6, with D tentatively TRBD1 (6 bases). This CDR3 comprises 14 residues. Trimming stripped 4 bases from V and 6 bases from J, with 13 bases between. Germline V lookup: CDR1 DFQATT, CDR2 SNEGSKA (reference sequence). The CDR3 spells CSAKWDTLNSPLHF. Here the CDR3 DNA reads TGCAGTGCTAAGTGGGACACCCTTAATTCACCCCTCCACTTT.

This clonotype was detected many times. The chain is built from TRBV20-1 and TRBJ2-3, with D possibly called TRBD1 or TRBD2 (5 bases each). This CDR3 spans 14 amino acids. Trimming took 6 bases from V and 2 from J, leaving 15 bases between them. Germline V gene lookup returns CDR1 DFQATT and CDR2 SNEGSKA (reference sequence). This CDR3 reads CSASGTENTDTQYF. The CDR3 DNA reads as TGCAGTGCCTCCGGGACGGAGAACACAGATACGCAGTATTTT.

This clonotype turned up a few times. The rearrangement links TRBV21-1 to TRBJ2-2. TRBV21-1 counts as a pseudogene. The CDR3 is 14 residues long. CDR3 sequence (DNA): TGTGCCAGCAGCAACGTCACTAACACCGGGGAGCTGTTTTTT. It codes for CASSNVTNTGELFF.

There are many counts of this clonotype. V gene TRBV2 combines with J gene TRBJ1-1; the D gene is possibly TRBD1 (5 bases). Germline lookup yields CDR1 SNHLY and CDR2 FYNNEI. CDR3 size: 13 residues. V gave up 8 bases and J gave up 1 base, with 11 bases separating them. DNA for the CDR3: TGTGCCAGCTTCACAGGTCCGAACACTGAAGCTTTCTTT. The encoded protein is CASFTGPNTEAFF.

This clonotype was counted many times. The chain has TRBV13 and TRBJ2-3; the D gene could be TRBD1 or TRBD2 (6 bases each). Germline V gene sequence: CDR1 PRHDT, CDR2 FYEKMQ (reference sequence). The CDR3 runs to 14 residues. The V and J ends lost 7 bases and 5 bases respectively, with 16 bases between them. CDR3 protein: CASNREAEVDTQYF. CDR3 bases: TGTGCCAGCAACAGGGAGGCGGAAGTAGATACGCAGTATTTT.

This clonotype was picked up many times. The V call is TRBV5-1, the J call TRBJ1-4, with unresolved D. The CDR3 runs 13 residues. CDR1 and CDR2 (germline): SGHRS, YFSETQ. Deletions cut 2 bases from V and 7 bases from J, with 9 bases between. The CDR3 spells CASSFQGIEKLFF. The CDR3 DNA reads TGCGCCAGCAGCTTCCAAGGGATTGAAAAACTGTTTTTT.

The sample holds many counts of this clonotype. The chain links TRBV24-1 to TRBJ2-7; D ambiguous. The CDR3 sequence is 18 residues long. Trimming left V 1 base short and J 0 bases short, with 18 bases between. The V gene's germline CDR1 is KGHDR and CDR2 SFDVKD. The CDR3 sequence: CATSDLSFGRNNSYEQYV. The CDR3, as DNA: TGTGCCACCAGTGATTTAAGCTTTGGGCGGAACAACTCCTACGAGCAGTACGTC.

At least ten counts were recorded for this clonotype. This rearrangement joins TRBV6-2 or TRBV6-3 to TRBJ1-2, with a tentative D call TRBD1 (5 bases). Germline V CDR1 and CDR2: MNHEY, SVGEGT. V was shortened by 5 bases and J by 9 bases, with 13 bases between the two germline ends. There are 12 residues in the CDR3. CDR3 in amino acids: CASSGTAVSYTF. As DNA, the CDR3 is TGTGCCAGCAGTGGGACGGCCGTCAGCTACACCTTC.

The table lists this clonotype with a few counts. The CDR3 DNA reads as TGTGCCAGCTCACCACTGGGGTCTTCCGGGGAGCTGTTTTTT. It yields the protein CASSPLGSSGELFF. The gene calls are TRBV18 and TRBJ2-2; no firm D call. V lost 1 base and J lost 6, with 9 bases in between. The CDR3 sequence is 14 residues long. From germline, CDR1 is KGHSH and CDR2 LQKENI.

At least ten counts were recorded for this clonotype. This chain links TRBV7-9 with TRBJ2-2, with TRBD2 identical over 9 bases. V gave up 9 bases and J gave up 5 bases; unmatched junction bases: 10. This CDR3 has 15 residues. The V gene's germline CDR1 is SEHNR and CDR2 FQNEAQ (reference sequence). The CDR3 region has the DNA TGTGCCAGTCACCAAGCGGGAGGTTCGACCGGGGAGCTGTTTTTT. It specifies CASHQAGGSTGELFF.

V gene TRBV12-3 or TRBV12-4 combines with J gene TRBJ1-6, with D unclear. This CDR3 is 13 amino acids long. V was trimmed by 6 bases and J by 7 bases, leaving 10 bases between them. The CDR3 DNA follows: TGTGCCAGCAGAGATACCGGGAATTCACCCCTCCACTTT. This translates into CASRDTGNSPLHF.

Ten or more counts support this clonotype. The chain has TRBV24-1 and TRBJ2-3, with D tentatively TRBD2 (5 bases). This CDR3 has 13 amino acids. Trimming removed 5 bases from V and 2 bases from J, with 7 bases in between. Germline CDR1 reads KGHDR; CDR2 reads SFDVKD. CDR3 nucleotide sequence: TGTGCCACCAGTGCGGGATACACAGATACGCAGTATTTT. The encoded protein is CATSAGYTDTQYF.

This clonotype came up many times. The gene calls are TRBV12-3 or TRBV12-4 and TRBJ1-4, with 11 nucleotides matching TRBD1. V trimming: 3 bases; J trimming: 0 bases; junction bases outside the gene matches: 0. This CDR3 has 16 amino acids. The CDR3 DNA reads TGTGCCAGCAGTTTGGGACAGGGGGCAACTAATGAAAAACTGTTTTTT. Translated: CASSLGQGATNEKLFF.

This rearrangement joins TRBV12-5 to TRBJ2-2; no reliable D call. V lost 7 bases and J lost 6, with 6 bases in between. Germline values: CDR1 LGHNT, CDR2 FRNRAP. The CDR3 spans 11 residues. The CDR3 loop is CASADAGELFF. The CDR3 nucleotides are TGTGCTAGTGCGGACGCCGGGGAGCTGTTTTTT.